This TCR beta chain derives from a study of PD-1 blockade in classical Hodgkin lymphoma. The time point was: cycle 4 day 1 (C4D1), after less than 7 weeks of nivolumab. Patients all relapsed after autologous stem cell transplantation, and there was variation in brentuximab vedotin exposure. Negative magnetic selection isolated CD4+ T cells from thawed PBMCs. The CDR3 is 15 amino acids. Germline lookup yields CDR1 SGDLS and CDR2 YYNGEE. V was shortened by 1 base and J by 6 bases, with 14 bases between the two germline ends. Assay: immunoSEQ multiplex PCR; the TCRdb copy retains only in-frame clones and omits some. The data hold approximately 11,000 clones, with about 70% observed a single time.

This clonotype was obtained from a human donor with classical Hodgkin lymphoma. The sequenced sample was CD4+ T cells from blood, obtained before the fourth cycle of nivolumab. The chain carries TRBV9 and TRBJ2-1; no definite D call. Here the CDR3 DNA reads TGTGCCAGCAGCGTATCAGCGACCTTTGGCAATGAGCAGTTCTTC. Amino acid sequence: CASSVSATFGNEQFF.